The 9 T cell receptor beta chains reported below all come from one sample, sequenced in a study of blood T cell repertoires in COVID-19. Using immunoSEQ multiplex PCR, the repertoire was profiled, and TCRdb retains in-frame clones only, with some absent. The sample records 70,000 or so clones, 75% to 90% being singletons. The specimen sequenced was peripheral blood. These TCRs come from a man aged 50 or older with COVID-19, enrolled during active disease.

This clone appeared a single time. The chain is built from TRBV19 and TRBJ1-1; the D is unclear. The CDR3 runs 13 residues. V lost 4 bases to trimming and J lost 0 bases, with 6 bases between them. Germline V gene data show CDR1 as LNHDA and CDR2 as SQIVND (reference sequence). This CDR3 reads CASSSALNTEAFF. The CDR3 DNA reads as TGTGCCAGTAGTAGCGCTTTGAACACTGAAGCTTTCTTT.

In DNA form, the CDR3 reads TGTGCCACCAAGGGGACTAGAGGCACCGGGGAGCTGTTTTTT. Translation: CATKGTRGTGELFF. The chain joins TRBV24-1 to TRBJ2-2, with 8 bases identical to TRBD2. V shed 8 bases, J shed 4 bases, and the junction held 5 bases outside the gene matches. This CDR3 comprises 14 residues. In germline, CDR1 is KGHDR, CDR2 SFDVKD.

The chain combines TRBV19 with TRBJ1-5, with TRBD1 identical over 12 bases. There are 19 residues in the CDR3. Looked up from germline, CDR1 is LNHDA and CDR2 is SQIVND (reference sequence). Trimming removed 4 bases from V and 5 bases from J; junction bases left unmatched: 15. CDR3 nucleotides: TGTGCCAGTAGTACAGTTTCTGGTGTTGGGACAGGGGGCCATCAGCCCCAGCATTTT. It encodes CASSTVSGVGTGGHQPQHF.

This clone was observed a handful of times. The genes are TRBV19 and TRBJ1-5, with a weak D call TRBD1 (6 bases). CDR1 and CDR2 from the germline V gene are LNHDA and SQIVND (reference sequence). The CDR3 contains 18 residues. Trimming left V 10 bases short and J 1 base short, with 26 bases between. DNA of the CDR3: TGTGCCACCTCAATGCGGACAGCTCAGACGTTCAGCAATCAGCCCCAGCATTTT. Translating gives CATSMRTAQTFSNQPQHF.

The V and J genes are TRBV6-5 and TRBJ2-1, with TRBD1 as a possible D gene (5 bases). Trimming pared 0 bases from V and 9 bases from J, leaving 6 bases between. Germline values: CDR1 MNHEY, CDR2 SVGAGI. The CDR3 contains 12 residues. CDR3 DNA sequence: TGTGCCAGCAGTTACTCAGGGGTTGAGCAGTTCTTC. Protein: CASSYSGVEQFF.

This chain joins TRBV6-5 and TRBJ2-1, with 14 positions matching TRBD2. The CDR3 extends over 15 amino acids. Trimming at V came to 5 bases and at J to 8 bases, leaving 5 bases not matched to a gene. In germline, CDR1 is MNHEY, CDR2 SVGAGI. The CDR3 sequence: CASSTGTSGSHEQFF. Written as DNA, the CDR3 is TGTGCCAGCAGTACCGGGACTAGCGGGAGCCATGAGCAGTTCTTC.

The chain couples TRBV10-2 to TRBJ2-1, with a weak D call TRBD1 (6 bases). The germline gives CDR1 WSHSY, CDR2 SAAADI. The V end was cut by 6 bases, the J end by 6 bases, with 24 bases between. The CDR3 spans 17 residues. The CDR3 bases are TGCGCCAGCAGCCCCGAACAGGGACCTCTCGTCGCCAATGAGCAGTTCTTC. This sequence encodes CASSPEQGPLVANEQFF.

This clone turned up a few times. The chain carries TRBV7-6 and TRBJ1-3; D ambiguous. Germline loops: CDR1 SGHVS, CDR2 FNYEAQ. With 2 bases removed from V and 0 bases from J, the gap between germline ends came to 11 bases. This CDR3 region has 16 residues. The CDR3 loop is CASSLRSQDSGNTIYF. The DNA of the CDR3 is TGTGCCAGCAGCTTACGGTCCCAGGACTCTGGAAACACCATATATTTT. The entire variable domain, with the rest obtained from reference TRBV7-6 and TRBJ1-3, is as follows: GAGVSQSPRYKVTKRGQDVALRCDPISGHVSLYWYRQALGQGPEFLTYFNYEAQQDKSGLPNDRFSAERPEGSISTLTIQRTEQRDSAMYRCASSLRSQDSGNTIYFGEGSWLTVV.

This chain joins TRBV29-1 and TRBJ2-7; TRBD1 agrees at 11 bases. The CDR3 length is 14 residues. V dropped 2 bases and J dropped 3; count of bases not matched to a gene: 3. CDR1 and CDR2 (germline): SQVTM, ANQGSEA. The CDR3 protein is CSVERGTGGYEQYF. Written as DNA, the CDR3 is TGCAGCGTTGAACGGGGGACAGGGGGCTACGAGCAGTACTTC.